This T cell receptor (beta chain) comes out of a study of CD8 T cells in ankylosing spondylitis. This clonotype has only a few counts. Its antigen is unidentified. Construction of TCR beta libraries was performed using quantitative 5'-RACE with molecular barcodes. A single record per CDR3 protein comes from TCRdb applying MiXCR to the 5' RACE reads. Counted here are some 840,000 distinct CDR3 sequences, approximately 10% occurring once; the ten biggest clones make up approximately 0.51%. V was trimmed by 4 bases and J by 0 bases, leaving 9 bases between them. The V gene's germline CDR1 is LGHNA and CDR2 YNFKEQ. The CDR3 is made up of 14 amino acids. Regarding the study as a whole: CD8+ cells made up the disease-linked clones, which were relatively rare in peripheral blood. In ankylosing spondylitis patients, matched synovial fluid reportedly showed significant enrichment of disease-linked clones. Typical of ankylosing spondylitis blood, it appeared, was a TCR beta motif of several highly homologous variants. Some motif variants were previously reported in reactive arthritis synovial fluid and blood.

Material for sequencing was blood, either unsorted or a sorted T cell fraction (not recorded which). This clonotype was sampled from a male donor with ankylosing spondylitis. The V and J genes are TRBV4-2 and TRBJ1-1; D remains unclear. The CDR3: CASSPQVLNTEAFF. DNA for the CDR3: TGTGCCAGCAGCCCTCAGGTCTTGAACACTGAAGCTTTCTTT.